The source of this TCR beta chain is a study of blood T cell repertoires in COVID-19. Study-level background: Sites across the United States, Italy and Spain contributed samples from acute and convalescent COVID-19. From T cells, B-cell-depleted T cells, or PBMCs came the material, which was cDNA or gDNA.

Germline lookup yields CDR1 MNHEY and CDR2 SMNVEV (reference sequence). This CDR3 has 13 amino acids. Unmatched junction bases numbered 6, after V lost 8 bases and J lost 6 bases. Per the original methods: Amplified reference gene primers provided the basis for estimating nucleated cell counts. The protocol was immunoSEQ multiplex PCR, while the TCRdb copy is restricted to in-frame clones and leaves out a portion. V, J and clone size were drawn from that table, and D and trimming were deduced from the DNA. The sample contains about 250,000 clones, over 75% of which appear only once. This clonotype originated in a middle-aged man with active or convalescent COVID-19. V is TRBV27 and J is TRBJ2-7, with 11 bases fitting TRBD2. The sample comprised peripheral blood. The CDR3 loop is CASGTSGSFEQYF. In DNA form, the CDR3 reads TGTGCCAGCGGAACTAGCGGGAGCTTCGAGCAGTACTTC.